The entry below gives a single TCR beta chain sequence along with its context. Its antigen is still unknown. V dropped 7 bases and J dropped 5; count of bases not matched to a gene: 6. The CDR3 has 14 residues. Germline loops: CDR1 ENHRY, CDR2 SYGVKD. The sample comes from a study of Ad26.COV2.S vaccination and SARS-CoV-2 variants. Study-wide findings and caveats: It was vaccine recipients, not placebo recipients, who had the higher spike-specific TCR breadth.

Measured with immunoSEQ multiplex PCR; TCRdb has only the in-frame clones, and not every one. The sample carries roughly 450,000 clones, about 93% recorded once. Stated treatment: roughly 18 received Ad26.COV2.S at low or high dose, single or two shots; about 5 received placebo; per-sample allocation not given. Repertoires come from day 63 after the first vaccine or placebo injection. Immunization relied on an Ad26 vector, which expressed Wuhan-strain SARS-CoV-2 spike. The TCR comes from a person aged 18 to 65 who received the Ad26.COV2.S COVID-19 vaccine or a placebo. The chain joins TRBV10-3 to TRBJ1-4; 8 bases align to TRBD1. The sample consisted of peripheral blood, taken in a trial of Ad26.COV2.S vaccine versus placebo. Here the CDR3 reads CAIKAGTGNEKLFF. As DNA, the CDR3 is TGTGCCATCAAAGCCGGGACAGGCAATGAAAAACTGTTTTTT.